Below, 8 T cell receptor beta chains from the same sample are listed, as sequenced in a study of monozygotic twins with inflammatory bowel disease (dated by TCRdb to about 2019). The method behind the library was 5' RACE. Sequencing took place on an Illumina HiSeq 2500. Following reprocessing of the reads by TCRdb, the data hold one row per CDR3 protein sequence and no DNA is available. This sample's table carries 300,000 to 400,000 distinct CDR3 sequences. Roughly 2.6% of the sample is taken by the ten largest. Sequencing was performed on blood. These receptors were collected from a human donor with ulcerative colitis or Crohn's disease, or a healthy co-twin of an affected twin (not recorded which).

V and J are TRBV6-1 and TRBJ2-1; TCRdb's D call of TRBD2 is untestable without DNA. Germline CDR1 is MNHNS and CDR2 is SASEGT. This CDR3 region has 16 residues. Here the CDR3 reads CASSPSGGLTYNEQFF.

V usage is TRBV10-3 and J usage is TRBJ2-2; no DNA is available, so the TRBD1 call from TCRdb remains unchecked. This CDR3 is built from 13 residues. Germline CDR1 is ENHRY and CDR2 is SYGVKD. CDR3 protein: CATAKGYFGELFF.

This chain uses TRBV29-1 with TRBJ1-6. The germline CDR1 and CDR2 sequences are SQVTM and ANQGSEA. The CDR3 sequence is 13 residues long. The CDR3 is CSVGTDQNSPLHF.

The rearrangement joins TRBV29-1 to TRBJ2-3; TCRdb designates TRBD2, a call that cannot be tested without DNA. Germline CDR1 and CDR2: SQVTM and ANQGSEA. This CDR3 contains 13 residues. CDR3 sequence: CSTEDYVEDTQYF.

The chain has TRBV6-2 or TRBV6-3 and TRBJ1-2; TCRdb proposes TRBD1, but this gene call is untestable without DNA. The CDR3 covers 13 residues. CDR1 is MNHEY, CDR2 SVGEGT, per germline. This CDR3 is CASTRQGYYGYTF.

The chain uses TRBV20-1 and TRBJ2-5. The CDR3 consists of 12 residues. Germline assignment: CDR1 DFQATT and CDR2 SNEGSKA (reference sequence). CDR3 sequence reads: CSARESGETQYF.

The rearrangement uses TRBV20-1 and TRBJ1-1. Germline CDR1 reads DFQATT; CDR2 reads SNEGSKA (reference sequence). The CDR3 is 16 amino acids. The CDR3 sequence: CSARSLQGRVNTEAFF.

The V gene is TRBV7-2, the J gene TRBJ2-1; checking the TCRdb D call of TRBD2 is not possible without DNA. The CDR3 has 15 residues. CDR1 and CDR2 from the germline V gene are SGHTA and FQGNSA. CDR3 residues: CASSLELAGVNEQFF. The complete variable domain, with remaining parts taken from reference TRBV7-2 and TRBJ2-1, reads GAGVSQSPSNKVTEKGKDVELRCDPISGHTALYWYRQSLGQGLEFLIYFQGNSAPDKSGLPSDRFSAERTGGSVSTLTIQRTQQEDSAVYLCASSLELAGVNEQFFGPGTRLTVL.